Described below is a single T cell receptor (beta chain) sequence and its context. CD3+CD4+ and CD3+CD8+ cells were FACS-sorted from thawed unstimulated PBMCs. The germline V gene encodes CDR1 MNHNY and CDR2 SVGAGI (reference sequence). The V end lost 6 bases, the J end lost 5 bases, and 20 bases lay between the germline ends. The CDR3 is made up of 16 amino acids. This sample was included in a study of T cell clones after liver transplantation. TCRdb keeps only in-frame clones here, not all; method: immunoSEQ multiplex PCR. The sample has about 21,000 clones, roughly 92% seen once. The specimen was CD8+ T cells from blood, collected approximately 25 months after liver transplant. The sequence was collected from a human patient who received a liver transplant. Some T cells here may be from the graft donor. The V gene is TRBV6-6, the J gene TRBJ2-1; the D call may be TRBD1 or TRBD2 (5 bases each). This chain's CDR3 is CASRPPVGTEHNEQFF. The DNA of the CDR3 is TGTGCCAGCAGACCACCCGTTGGGACGGAACACAATGAGCAGTTCTTC.